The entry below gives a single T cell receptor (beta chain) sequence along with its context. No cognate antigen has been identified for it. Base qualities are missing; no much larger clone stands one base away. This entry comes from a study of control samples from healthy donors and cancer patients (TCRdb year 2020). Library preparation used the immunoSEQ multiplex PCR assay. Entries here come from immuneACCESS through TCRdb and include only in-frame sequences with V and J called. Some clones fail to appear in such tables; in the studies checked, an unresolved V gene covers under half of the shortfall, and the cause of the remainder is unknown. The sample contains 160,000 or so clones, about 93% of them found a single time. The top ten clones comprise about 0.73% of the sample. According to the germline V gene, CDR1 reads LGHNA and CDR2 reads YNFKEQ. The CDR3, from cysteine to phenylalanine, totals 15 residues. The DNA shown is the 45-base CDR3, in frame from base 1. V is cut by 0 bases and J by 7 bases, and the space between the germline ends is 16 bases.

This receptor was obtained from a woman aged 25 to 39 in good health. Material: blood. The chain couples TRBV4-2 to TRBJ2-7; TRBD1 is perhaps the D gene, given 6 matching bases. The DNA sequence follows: TGTGCCAGCAGCCAAGATACTCCAGGGGTGGATGAGCAGTACTTC. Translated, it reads CASSQDTPGVDEQYF.